The T cell receptor beta chain described here comes from a study of blood T cells in healthy people across ages. The CDR3 length is 13 residues. Germline CDR1 reads SGHTA; CDR2 reads FQGNSA. V lost 9 bases, J lost 4 bases, and 5 bases stayed unmatched. Then a second PCR, running roughly 7 to 11 cycles, was carried out with a sample-barcoded 5' primer and a J-beta primer mix. Every cDNA molecule carried a tag from a template-switch adaptor bearing 12 random nucleotides. Via MiXCR, TCRdb re-called the 5' RACE reads, giving one row per CDR3 protein. The table records 450,000 to 700,000 distinct CDR3 sequences, approximately 30% of them present only once. There are a few counts of this clonotype. The target antigen is unknown. Study results and caveats: Among T cells, TCR beta diversity per million cells dropped roughly linearly as age rose.

The chain couples TRBV7-2 to TRBJ2-1, with TRBD1 identical over 8 bases. Material: blood. This receptor was obtained from a woman aged 70-85 years in good health. The CDR3 sequence is CASGQGGYNEQFF. As DNA, the CDR3 is TGTGCCAGTGGACAGGGCGGGTACAATGAGCAGTTCTTC.